This T cell receptor (beta chain) is drawn from a study of T cells expressing NK-cell markers. In the study overall: In sorted CD3+CD56+NKG2C+, CD3+CD56+NKG2C- and CD3+CD56-NKG2C+ T cells, TCR beta repertoires were obtained.

Researchers built TCR beta cDNA using 5'RACE template switching with UMIs. Following a re-call of the 5' RACE reads, TCRdb has one entry per CDR3 protein and lacks DNA. The table lists more than 250,000 distinct CDR3 sequences, with approximately 0.39% in the top ten. The germline CDR1 and CDR2 sequences are SGHTA and FQGNSA. The CDR3 runs to 13 residues. The V and J genes are TRBV7-2 and TRBJ1-2; TCRdb outputs TRBD1, but without DNA this stays unchecked. Material: blood T cells: a sorted CD56 or NKG2C T cell subset, CD4+ or CD8+ T cells, or bulk PBMC T cells (not recorded which). This sequence originates from a young man in good health. The CDR3 reads CASSLGGLPGYTF.